These 24 T cell receptor beta chains came from one sample sequenced in a study of shared clonotypes between healthy human individuals. Only in-frame clones appear in the TCRdb table, and some are missing; sequencing was by immunoSEQ multiplex PCR. The table records 980,000 or so clones, about 80% of them present only once. The source material was memory CD4+ T cells sorted from blood. Noted subset: CD45RA-negative fraction. These receptors all come from a man younger than 35 in good health.

The chain uses TRBV19 and TRBJ2-3; no reliable D call. V gave up 10 bases and J gave up 2 bases, with 13 bases separating them. Germline CDR1 reads LNHDA; CDR2 reads SQIVND (reference sequence). CDR3 length: 13 amino acids. The CDR3 sequence is CATRPTFTDTQYF. The CDR3 DNA sequence: TGTGCCACTCGTCCGACATTCACAGATACGCAGTATTTT.

V and J are TRBV6-6 and TRBJ2-5; D is undetermined. Germline-derived CDR1 and CDR2 are MNHNY and SVGAGI (reference sequence). CDR3 size: 15 residues. V was shortened by 5 bases and J by 0 bases, with 13 bases between the two germline ends. In DNA, the CDR3 is TGTGCCAGCAGTCATTCCCCGGCGTACCAAGAGACCCAGTACTTC. Translated: CASSHSPAYQETQYF.

The chain recombines TRBV6-5 with TRBJ1-1; no clear D gene. The germline V gene has CDR1 MNHEY and CDR2 SVGAGI. The V and J ends lost 2 bases and 1 base respectively, with 8 bases between them. The CDR3 length is 14 residues. CDR3 nucleotide sequence: TGTGCCAGCAGTTACCCTACACAGAACACTGAAGCTTTCTTT. This gives the protein CASSYPTQNTEAFF.

The chain uses TRBV2 and TRBJ2-1; D gene ambiguous. V gave up 6 bases and J gave up 1 base, with 13 bases separating them. Germline values: CDR1 SNHLY, CDR2 FYNNEI. The CDR3 loop spans 15 amino acids. This CDR3 reads CASSRGGGSYNEQFF. The CDR3, as DNA: TGTGCCAGCAGCAGAGGTGGCGGATCCTACAATGAGCAGTTCTTC.

The rearrangement joins TRBV19 to TRBJ2-2; D is tentatively TRBD1 or TRBD2 (5 bases each). Trimming pared 3 bases from V and 3 bases from J, leaving 11 bases between. The CDR3 sequence is 15 residues long. Germline V gives CDR1 LNHDA, CDR2 SQIVND (reference sequence). The DNA of the CDR3 is TGTGCCAGTAGTATCGTGGGGGTGGACACCGGGGAGCTGTTTTTT. Its protein product is CASSIVGVDTGELFF.

This clone was detected a few times. This chain connects TRBV5-6 to TRBJ1-2; 9 nucleotides agree with TRBD1. The CDR3 runs 15 residues. V dropped 0 bases and J dropped 5; count of bases not matched to a gene: 5. CDR1 and CDR2 from the germline V gene are SGHDT and YYEEEE. CDR3 bases: TGTGCCAGCAGCTTGGGGGACAGGGAAGGGTATGGCTACACCTTC. This translates into CASSLGDREGYGYTF.

A remark on this clone: A clone one base away is much larger, so this may be a read error. This CDR3 is also generated by other DNA sequences in the sample. V usage is TRBV5-1 and J usage is TRBJ1-4; the D gene is possibly TRBD1 (5 bases). Germline lookup yields CDR1 SGHRS and CDR2 YFSETQ. Trimming pared 0 bases from V and 3 bases from J, leaving 6 bases between. The CDR3 consists of 14 residues. The DNA for the CDR3 is TGCGCCAGCAGCTTGGGACAGTCTAATGAAAAACTGTTTTTT. As protein: CASSLGQSNEKLFF.

The V and J genes are TRBV19 and TRBJ2-5; D possibly uses TRBD1 or TRBD2 (5 bases each). From germline, CDR1 is LNHDA and CDR2 SQIVND (reference sequence). With 3 bases removed from V and 5 bases from J, the gap between germline ends came to 10 bases. The CDR3 has 13 residues. The CDR3 DNA is TGTGCCAGTAGTATGGGGACGGTGGAGACCCAGTACTTC. Translation gives CASSMGTVETQYF.

The chain joins TRBV15 to TRBJ1-6; D is undetermined. CDR3 length: 13 residues. The germline CDR1 and CDR2 sequences are LNHNV and YYDKDF (reference sequence). V shed 0 bases and J shed 10 bases, with 7 bases lying between them. The CDR3 nucleotides read TGTGCCACCAGCAGAGATCCCGTGTCACCCCTCCACTTT. Translation: CATSRDPVSPLHF.

The chain is built from TRBV6-6 and TRBJ1-2, with no clear D. CDR1 is MNHNY and CDR2 is SVGAGI in the germline V gene (reference sequence). V dropped 2 bases and J dropped 0 bases, with 4 bases sitting between them. CDR3 length equals 13 residues. For the CDR3, the DNA is TGTGCCAGCAGTTACGAGACTAACTATGGCTACACCTTC. Translation gives CASSYETNYGYTF.

The genes are TRBV5-4 and TRBJ2-7, with 7 positions matching TRBD1. After removal of 4 bases from V and 5 bases from J, the junction contained 9 bases not matched to a gene. This CDR3 is built from 14 residues. Germline assignment: CDR1 SGHNT and CDR2 YYREEE (reference sequence). The CDR3 DNA reads as TGTGCCAGCAGCGCTGGACAGGTCGGCAACGAGCAGTACTTC. Protein sequence: CASSAGQVGNEQYF.

A single count supports this clone. This CDR3 is CASSPGSREVQYF. DNA for the CDR3: TGTGCCAGCTCACCAGGGTCGCGGGAGGTGCAGTACTTC. V is TRBV18 and J is TRBJ2-7; the match to TRBD2 covers 8 bases. J gave up 9 bases and V 2 bases, and 6 bases lay outside the gene matches. The CDR3 has 13 amino acids. The germline V gene encodes CDR1 KGHSH and CDR2 LQKENI.

This clone occurred once. The chain employs TRBV7-2 and TRBJ2-3, with D perhaps TRBD2 (5 bases). V was pared by 0 bases and J by 3 bases, with 13 bases between. Per the germline V gene, CDR1 is SGHTA and CDR2 is FQGNSA. This CDR3 has 16 residues. CDR3 sequence: CASSLALAWRTDTQYF. The CDR3 nucleotides read TGTGCCAGCAGCTTAGCTTTGGCATGGAGGACAGATACGCAGTATTTT.

This chain links TRBV6-5 with TRBJ2-7; 7 bases agree with TRBD2. The CDR3 spans 14 residues. Germline assignment: CDR1 MNHEY and CDR2 SVGAGI. With 6 bases clipped from V and 5 bases from J, the junction kept 10 bases outside the gene matches. CDR3: CASSRGREADEQYF. The CDR3 bases are TGTGCCAGCAGCCGAGGACGGGAGGCCGACGAGCAGTACTTC.

The chain couples TRBV4-1 to TRBJ2-7; D may match TRBD1 or TRBD2 (5 bases each). Trimming removed 1 base at V and 3 bases at J, with 16 bases between. Per germline, CDR1 MGHRA and CDR2 YSYEKL. This CDR3 region has 16 residues. The CDR3 is CASSQGEGTPIYEQYF. CDR3 bases: TGCGCCAGCAGCCAAGGGGAAGGGACGCCGATCTACGAGCAGTACTTC.

The table lists this clone with a count of one. The rearrangement links TRBV5-1 to TRBJ1-3, with D perhaps TRBD1 (6 bases). Trimming stripped 5 bases from V and 4 bases from J, with 13 bases between. The CDR3 is made up of 14 amino acids. CDR1 SGHRS and CDR2 YFSETQ come from the germline V gene. The CDR3 DNA is TGCGCCAGCAGACAGGGTCCTGGAGGAAACACCATATATTTT. Translating it yields CASRQGPGGNTIYF.

The genes are TRBV6-6 and TRBJ1-3; 7 nucleotides align to TRBD1. V shed 4 bases, J shed 4 bases, and the junction held 4 bases outside the gene matches. Germline loops: CDR1 MNHNY, CDR2 SVGAGI (reference sequence). The CDR3 has 14 residues. The CDR3 bases are TGTGCCAGCAGTTTCCCGGGACAGGGAAACACCATATATTTT. This encodes CASSFPGQGNTIYF.

The V call is TRBV28, the J call TRBJ2-7; D uncertain. CDR3 length: 13 residues. CDR1 is MDHEN and CDR2 is SYDVKM in the germline V gene. V was clipped by 9 bases and J by 1 base, with 13 bases between them. CDR3 amino acids: CASIRAASYEQYF. As DNA, the CDR3 is TGTGCCAGTATTCGGGCAGCTTCCTACGAGCAGTACTTC.

This clone was detected many times. V usage is TRBV5-8 and J usage is TRBJ2-5; 9 nucleotides agree with TRBD1. This CDR3 has 13 residues. V lost 4 bases to trimming and J lost 6 bases; unmatched junction nucleotides: 4. The germline gives CDR1 SGHTS, CDR2 YDEGEE. In DNA form, the CDR3 reads TGTGCCAGCAGCACAGACAGGGGGAAGACCCAGTACTTC. It yields the protein CASSTDRGKTQYF.

This chain uses TRBV19 with TRBJ2-7; 10 bases line up with TRBD2. Looked up from germline, CDR1 is LNHDA and CDR2 is SQIVND (reference sequence). CDR3 length: 15 amino acids. The junction had 13 bases not matched to a gene; V was cut back by 5 bases and J by 9 bases. The CDR3 here is CASSGSTSGPTRQYF. In DNA form, the CDR3 reads TGTGCCAGTAGTGGATCGACTAGCGGGCCTACGAGGCAGTACTTC.

Comment on this clone: Other nucleotide sequences in the sample specify the same CDR3. The chain joins TRBV5-1 to TRBJ1-4; the D gene is possibly TRBD1 (5 bases). Germline CDR1 reads SGHRS; CDR2 reads YFSETQ. CDR3 length: 14 amino acids. V gave up 4 bases and J gave up 3 bases, with 10 bases separating them. The CDR3 sequence: CASSPGGANEKLFF. For the CDR3, the DNA is TGCGCCAGCAGCCCCGGAGGGGCTAATGAAAAACTGTTTTTT.

This clone was found many times. Written as DNA, the CDR3 is TGTGCCAGCAGCTCGGCGTGGGGGTCTGGAAACACCATATATTTT. Residues: CASSSAWGSGNTIYF. J is TRBJ1-3 and V is TRBV11-1, with D possibly matching TRBD1 (5 bases). Germline V gene lookup returns CDR1 SGHAT and CDR2 FQDESV (reference sequence). Trimming pared 4 bases from V and 1 base from J, leaving 11 bases between. The CDR3 contains 15 residues.

J is TRBJ1-3 and V is TRBV6-5; no reliable D call. The germline V gene encodes CDR1 MNHEY and CDR2 SVGAGI. Trimming cost V 5 bases and J 0 bases, with 11 bases left between them. The CDR3 totals 15 residues. The CDR3 is CASSPPAGSGNTIYF. CDR3 DNA sequence: TGTGCCAGCAGTCCCCCGGCAGGCTCTGGAAACACCATATATTTT.

This clone was recorded many times. The rearrangement joins TRBV7-2 to TRBJ2-1; D remains ambiguous. The CDR3 runs 13 residues. V was cut by 5 bases and J by 9 bases, with 14 bases left in between. Germline V gene lookup returns CDR1 SGHTA and CDR2 FQGNSA. CDR3 bases: TGTGCCAGCAGCGTTGGCCGTGGAGTTGAGCAGTTCTTC. It codes for CASSVGRGVEQFF.